The 24 T cell receptor beta chains below all came from one sample that was sequenced in a study of blood T cell repertoires in COVID-19. TCRdb's table, derived via immunoSEQ multiplex PCR, lists solely in-frame clones and lacks some. The data hold nearly 250,000 clones, with about 89% observed a single time. The sequencing input was peripheral blood. The receptors come from a woman aged 55 to 70 who had recovered from COVID-19.

This rearrangement joins TRBV9 to TRBJ2-7; D is possibly TRBD1 (6 bases). The V end lost 0 bases, the J end lost 12 bases, and 19 bases lay between the germline ends. The CDR3 consists of 14 residues. The V gene's germline CDR1 is SGDLS and CDR2 YYNGEE. CDR3 residues: CASSVGGARQGRYF. The DNA for the CDR3 is TGTGCCAGCAGCGTAGGGGGAGCTAGGCAGGGGCGGTACTTC.

V gene TRBV5-5 combines with J gene TRBJ1-3; D remains unclear. CDR3 length: 15 amino acids. V shed 6 bases and J shed 3 bases, with 16 bases lying between them. Germline V gene sequence: CDR1 SGHKS, CDR2 YYEKEE (reference sequence). CDR3 sequence reads: CASTYPPGDGNTIYF. DNA for the CDR3: TGTGCCAGCACCTACCCACCCGGGGATGGAAACACCATATATTTT.

J is TRBJ2-5 and V is TRBV4-1; possible D gene TRBD2, 5 bases. Germline V CDR1 and CDR2: MGHRA, YSYEKL. The V gene lost 1 base and the J gene lost 4 bases, with 13 bases spanning the gap. The CDR3 consists of 15 residues. The CDR3 DNA reads TGCGCCAGCAGCCAAGGGACTCCGATGAGAGAGACCCAGTACTTC. Its translation is CASSQGTPMRETQYF.

This clone was seen a single time. This chain joins TRBV20-1 and TRBJ2-3; the D gene is possibly TRBD1 (6 bases). This CDR3 region has 14 residues. CDR1 and CDR2 from the germline V gene are DFQATT and SNEGSKA (reference sequence). The germline V and J ends were trimmed by 3 bases and 1 base, with 11 bases remaining between them. CDR3 loop: CSASGGAGTDTQYF. The CDR3 DNA reads TGCAGTGCTAGTGGGGGCGCAGGCACAGATACGCAGTATTTT.

In its sample, this clone was seen once. The CDR3 DNA sequence: TGTGCCACCAGCCCTTCAGGGATGTATGGCTACACCTTC. This translates into CATSPSGMYGYTF. The V call is TRBV15, the J call TRBJ1-2; tentative D call: TRBD1 (5 bases). V was shortened by 5 bases and J by 5 bases, with 12 bases between the two germline ends. Germline loops: CDR1 LNHNV, CDR2 YYDKDF (reference sequence). This CDR3 spans 13 amino acids. Together with reference TRBV15 and TRBJ1-2, the CDR3 gives the full variable domain: DAMVIQNPRYQVTQFGKPVTLSCSQTLNHNVMYWYQQKSSQAPKLLFHYYDKDFNNEADTPDNFQSRRPNTSFCFLDIRSPGLGDTAMYLCATSPSGMYGYTFGSGTRLTVV.

The chain has TRBV19 and TRBJ1-1; TRBD1 agrees at 9 bases. The CDR3 length is 14 residues. Germline trimming cut 5 bases from V and 5 bases from J; bases unmatched to any gene: 6. Germline CDR1 and CDR2: LNHDA and SQIVND (reference sequence). CDR3 sequence (DNA): TGTGCCAGTAGTCGCCGACAGGGGGAGACTGAAGCTTTCTTT. Translating it yields CASSRRQGETEAFF. Combining the CDR3 with reference TRBV19 and TRBJ1-1 gives the whole variable domain DGGITQSPKYLFRKEGQNVTLSCEQNLNHDAMYWYRQDPGQGLRLIYYSQIVNDFQKGDIAEGYSVSREKKESFPLTVTSAQKNPTAFYLCASSRRQGETEAFFGQGTRLTVV.

V and J are TRBV6-5 and TRBJ2-5; TRBD2 matches 10 bases. V trimming: 0 bases; J trimming: 5 bases; junction bases outside the gene matches: 0. Germline-derived CDR1 and CDR2 are MNHEY and SVGAGI. The CDR3 totals 14 residues. The CDR3 spells CASSYSSGGETQYF. The CDR3 DNA sequence: TGTGCCAGCAGTTACTCTAGCGGGGGGGAGACCCAGTACTTC.

The chain joins TRBV28 to TRBJ1-5; perhaps TRBD1 as D (6 bases). This CDR3 spans 12 amino acids. V gave up 11 bases and J gave up 4 bases, with 12 bases separating them. The germline gives CDR1 MDHEN, CDR2 SYDVKM. The CDR3 sequence: CAVRQVNQPQHF. The CDR3 DNA sequence: TGTGCCGTTCGACAGGTTAATCAGCCCCAGCATTTT.

The rearrangement uses TRBV12-3 or TRBV12-4 and TRBJ2-7; weak D call: TRBD1 (6 bases). CDR3 size: 13 residues. Trimming stripped 4 bases from V and 3 bases from J, with 10 bases between. The chain's CDR3 is CASSYREYYEQYF. The CDR3 bases are TGTGCCAGCAGTTACAGGGAGTACTACGAGCAGTACTTC.

V gene TRBV3-1 (or the pseudogene TRBV3-2) combines with J gene TRBJ1-2; tentative D call: TRBD1 (5 bases). The ends were cut back, 1 base at V and 4 bases at J, with 16 bases in the middle. The CDR3 has 16 amino acids. In germline, CDR1 is LGHDT, CDR2 YNNKEL (reference sequence). The chain's CDR3 is CASSQVGGWGPYGYTF. CDR3 nucleotide sequence: TGTGCCAGCAGCCAAGTCGGGGGGTGGGGACCCTATGGCTACACCTTC.

The genes are TRBV29-1 and TRBJ1-4; 9 positions agree with TRBD1. This CDR3 contains 15 residues. CDR1 and CDR2 (germline): SQVTM, ANQGSEA. Trimming took 6 bases from V and 8 from J; bases not matched to a gene: 13. In DNA form, the CDR3 reads TGCAGCGTCACCTCACAGGGGGCGCGACAGGAAAAACTGTTTTTT. It is translated as CSVTSQGARQEKLFF.

J is TRBJ2-4 and V is TRBV9; 8 nucleotides match TRBD1. CDR3 length: 15 residues. Germline CDR1 reads SGDLS; CDR2 reads YYNGEE. J lost 7 bases, V lost 3 bases, and 9 bases had no gene match. CDR3 protein: CASSAESRQGNIQYF. The CDR3 region has the DNA TGTGCCAGCAGCGCAGAGTCCCGACAGGGGAACATTCAGTACTTC.

The table lists this clone with a count of one. The rearrangement uses TRBV5-1 and TRBJ1-6, with a weak D call TRBD1 (6 bases). The germline V gene has CDR1 SGHRS and CDR2 YFSETQ. Trimming shortened V by 2 bases and J by 6 bases, and 15 bases separated the two germline ends. This CDR3 contains 16 residues. CDR3 loop: CASSFAGAPSNSPLHF. Written as DNA, the CDR3 is TGCGCCAGCAGCTTTGCGGGGGCTCCCTCTAATTCACCCCTCCACTTT.

The chain links TRBV27 to TRBJ2-7; the D is unclear. CDR1 and CDR2 from the germline V gene are MNHEY and SMNVEV (reference sequence). The V end was cut by 4 bases, the J end by 2 bases, with 9 bases between. The CDR3 is made up of 13 amino acids. The DNA of the CDR3 is TGTGCCAGCAGTTATACACCAACCTACGAGCAGTACTTC. Translating gives CASSYTPTYEQYF.

The gene calls are TRBV28 and TRBJ1-5, with TRBD1 as a possible D gene (5 bases). CDR1 MDHEN and CDR2 SYDVKM come from the germline V gene. Between the trimmed V and J ends, which lost 1 base and 5 bases, there was a span of 12 bases. The CDR3 has 15 amino acids. As DNA, the CDR3 is TGTGCCAGCAGTTTATTGGGGCAGGGCCATCAGCCCCAGCATTTT. As protein: CASSLLGQGHQPQHF.

V usage is TRBV7-3 and J usage is TRBJ2-2, with D perhaps TRBD2 (6 bases). This CDR3 has 14 amino acids. Germline CDR1 reads SGHTA; CDR2 reads FQGTGA. V lost 3 bases and J 4 bases, leaving 9 bases between the germline ends. CDR3 bases: TGTGCCAGCAGCTTCCCCGGGGGCACCGGGGAGCTGTTTTTT. Protein: CASSFPGGTGELFF.

The rearrangement uses TRBV23-1 and TRBJ1-5; 10 bases are a match to TRBD1. TRBV23-1 falls under the ORF class, with uncertain function. Trimming removed 0 bases from V and 5 bases from J; junction bases left unmatched: 7. The CDR3 contains 17 residues. Here the CDR3 reads CASSQSGQGRRYQPQHF. The CDR3 DNA sequence: TGCGCCAGCAGTCAATCGGGACAGGGGCGCAGGTATCAGCCCCAGCATTTT.

V and J are TRBV5-1 and TRBJ2-4; D is possibly TRBD1 (6 bases). Trimming cost V 4 bases and J 8 bases, with 16 bases left between them. Looked up from germline, CDR1 is SGHRS and CDR2 is YFSETQ. This CDR3 is 14 amino acids long. The chain's CDR3 is CASSRGQGNDIQYF. The CDR3 DNA is TGCGCCAGCAGCAGGGGCCAGGGGAACGACATTCAGTACTTC.

The chain combines TRBV2 with TRBJ1-1; no clear D gene. The CDR3 runs to 13 residues. V lost 1 base and J 11 bases, leaving 14 bases between the germline ends. Per germline, CDR1 SNHLY and CDR2 FYNNEI. CDR3: CASSEDTSPVAFF. CDR3 nucleotides: TGTGCCAGCAGTGAAGATACGAGTCCGGTTGCTTTCTTT.

J is TRBJ2-5 and V is TRBV3-1 (or the pseudogene TRBV3-2); tentative D call: TRBD2 (5 bases). The CDR3 length is 13 residues. Trimming shortened V by 6 bases and J by 5 bases, and 13 bases separated the two germline ends. Germline V gene sequence: CDR1 LGHDT, CDR2 YNNKEL (reference sequence). The CDR3 DNA reads as TGTGCCAGCAGTCACGAGGGCTTGGAGACCCAGTACTTC. Translated, it gives CASSHEGLETQYF.

This clone was recorded many times. V and J are TRBV2 and TRBJ1-2; the D is unclear. Germline values: CDR1 SNHLY, CDR2 FYNNEI. The V gene lost 3 bases and the J gene lost 5 bases, with 10 bases spanning the gap. The CDR3 contains 13 residues. CDR3 DNA: TGTGCCAGCAGTGATTCAGCGGGGTATGGCTACACCTTC. Translation gives CASSDSAGYGYTF. Together with reference TRBV2 and TRBJ1-2, the CDR3 gives the full variable domain: EPEVTQTPSHQVTQMGQEVILRCVPISNHLYFYWYRQILGQKVEFLVSFYNNEISEKSEIFDDQFSVERPDGSNFTLKIRSTKLEDSAMYFCASSDSAGYGYTFGSGTRLTVV.

The V and J genes are TRBV13 and TRBJ2-7, with 12 bases identical to TRBD2. The CDR3 spans 15 residues. Germline CDR1 and CDR2: PRHDT and FYEKMQ (reference sequence). V lost 5 bases to trimming and J lost 4 bases; unmatched junction nucleotides: 6. CDR3 nucleotide sequence: TGTGCCAGCAGCAAATCAGGACTAGCGGGATACGAGCAGTACTTC. It codes for CASSKSGLAGYEQYF.

The CDR3 here is CASSVDNGPYEQYF. The CDR3 DNA reads TGTGCCAGCAGCGTAGATAACGGTCCCTACGAGCAGTACTTC. This rearrangement joins TRBV9 to TRBJ2-7; D gene unclear. CDR3 size: 14 residues. Trimming removed 0 bases from V and 2 bases from J, with 9 bases in between. Germline CDR1 and CDR2: SGDLS and YYNGEE.

This chain uses TRBV5-4 with TRBJ1-2; 8 bases fit TRBD1. In germline, CDR1 is SGHNT, CDR2 YYREEE (reference sequence). V lost 5 bases, J lost 1 base, and 13 bases stayed unmatched. The CDR3 runs to 17 residues. CDR3 sequence: CASSSGGVTGYNYGYTF. DNA for the CDR3: TGTGCCAGCAGTTCAGGGGGCGTAACAGGGTATAACTATGGCTACACCTTC.